The rows below give T cell receptor beta chains drawn from one sample of a study of identifying expanded T cells in peripheral blood. Data came from immunoSEQ multiplex PCR; TCRdb stores just in-frame clones and leaves some out. The data hold tens of thousands of clones, with less than 90% observed a single time. The sample consisted of blood. The receptors were sampled from a person aged 18 to 75 in good health. Both conserved end residues are part of each CDR3. The D gene is left open where the match is weak. Clone size appears in some rows only: once, few, many, or a class for an expanded clone.

j_call d_call clone_size v_call cdr3_aa cdr3_nt
TRBJ1-5 TRBD1 - TRBV2 CASSDGTGNQPQHF TGTGCCAGCAGCGACGGGACAGGGAATCAGCCCCAGCATTTT
TRBJ1-2 TRBD1 - TRBV19 CASKEQGAYGYTF TGTGCCAGTAAAGAGCAGGGGGCCTATGGCTACACCTTC
TRBJ2-7 TRBD1 - TRBV19 CASSLTPGQGAREQYF TGTGCCAGTAGCCTAACCCCGGGACAGGGGGCGCGCGAGCAGTACTTC
TRBJ2-7 - - TRBV28 CASSFQGIYEQYF TGTGCCAGCAGTTTCCAGGGGATCTACGAGCAGTACTTC
TRBJ2-5 TRBD1 - TRBV6-1 CASSQGVGGYETQYF TGTGCCAGCAGTCAAGGAGTAGGGGGCTATGAGACCCAGTACTTC
TRBJ2-5 - - TRBV18 CASSSGVIRSQETQYF TGTGCCAGCTCATCGGGGGTGATAAGGAGCCAAGAGACCCAGTACTTC
TRBJ1-5 - - TRBV19 CASSALPARYSNQPQHF TGTGCCAGTAGCGCCCTCCCCGCCAGATATAGCAATCAGCCCCAGCATTTT
TRBJ2-7 TRBD2 few TRBV27 CASSPWTSGRIHEQYF TGTGCCAGCAGTCCGTGGACTAGCGGGAGGATCCACGAGCAGTACTTC
TRBJ2-3 - - TRBV7-7 CASSLLGVASDTQYF TGTGCTAGCAGCTTACTCGGGGTAGCATCAGATACGCAGTATTTT
TRBJ2-5 TRBD1 once TRBV5-6 CASSLVGTVLETQYF TGTGCCAGCAGCTTGGTAGGGACAGTTTTGGAGACCCAGTACTTC
TRBJ2-7 - - TRBV4-2 CASGSSDSYEQYF TGTGCCAGCGGCTCTAGCGATTCATACGAGCAGTACTTC
TRBJ2-6 - - TRBV28 CASREPGANVLTF TGTGCCAGCAGGGAACCCGGGGCCAACGTCCTGACTTTC
TRBJ1-2 TRBD1 - TRBV29-1 CSVGQGDYGYTF TGCAGCGTAGGACAGGGAGACTATGGCTACACCTTC
TRBJ2-2 TRBD2 - TRBV7-3 CASSPTSGRNTGELFF TGTGCCAGCAGCCCTACTAGCGGGAGGAACACCGGGGAGCTGTTTTTT
TRBJ2-7 - few TRBV6-1 CASTVGVFYEQYF TGTGCCAGCACAGTTGGGGTTTTCTACGAGCAGTACTTC
TRBJ2-3 - - TRBV6-5 CASIRGDTQYF TGTGCCAGCATACGTGGGGATACGCAGTATTTT
TRBJ1-2 TRBD1 - TRBV9 CASSVAAGGDYGYTF TGTGCCAGCAGCGTAGCGGCAGGGGGAGATTATGGCTACACCTTC
TRBJ2-5 - - TRBV28 CASTPLYQETQYF TGTGCCAGCACCCCCCTCTACCAAGAGACCCAGTACTTC
TRBJ2-7 TRBD1 - TRBV27 CASSRRDSYEQYF TGTGCCAGCAGCCGCCGGGACAGCTACGAGCAGTACTTC
TRBJ2-2 TRBD2 - TRBV7-2 CASEKGTSGRTGELFF TGTGCCAGCGAGAAGGGGACTAGCGGGAGGACCGGGGAGCTGTTTTTT
TRBJ2-3 TRBD2 - TRBV9 CASSVVEAGGADTQYF TGTGCCAGCAGCGTAGTCGAGGCGGGAGGGGCGGATACGCAGTATTTT
TRBJ2-1 TRBD2 - TRBV4-2 CASSPGLAGGREFF TGTGCCAGCAGCCCGGGACTAGCGGGAGGCCGGGAGTTCTTC
TRBJ1-2 - once TRBV19 CASSWGISGYTF TGTGCCAGTAGTTGGGGGATCTCTGGCTACACCTTC
TRBJ2-5 - - TRBV5-1 CASSFSYTGETQYF TGCGCCAGCAGCTTCTCTTACACGGGGGAGACCCAGTACTTC
TRBJ2-7 - - TRBV28 CASRRDNSYEQYF TGTGCCAGCCGCCGGGACAACTCCTACGAGCAGTACTTC
TRBJ2-7 TRBD2 - TRBV28 CASSPPSGVGYEQYF TGTGCCAGCAGTCCACCGAGCGGGGTAGGGTACGAGCAGTACTTC
TRBJ1-2 - - TRBV29-1 CSVDLGASGYGYTF TGCAGCGTTGACCTTGGGGCGTCGGGCTATGGCTACACCTTC
TRBJ2-6 - - TRBV7-2 CASSLYLAGANVLTF TGTGCCAGCAGCTTATATCTGGCCGGGGCCAACGTCCTGACTTTC
TRBJ2-5 - - TRBV5-4 CASSGLQETQYF TGTGCCAGCAGCGGACTGCAAGAGACCCAGTACTTC
TRBJ2-1 - - TRBV25-1 CASTDDGPSPQNEQFF TGTGCCAGCACTGATGACGGGCCCTCCCCACAGAATGAGCAGTTCTTC
TRBJ2-5 - - TRBV9 CASSVGAGFGETQYF TGTGCCAGCAGCGTAGGGGCAGGGTTTGGCGAGACCCAGTACTTC
TRBJ2-7 - - TRBV7-8 CASSLEWGLSSYEQYF TGTGCCAGCAGCTTAGAATGGGGTCTCAGCTCCTACGAGCAGTACTTC
TRBJ2-7 TRBD2 - TRBV7-8 CASSLGRLRGYEQYF TGTGCCAGCAGCCTCGGGAGGCTGAGAGGGTACGAGCAGTACTTC